The sequence of this T cell receptor beta chain was determined in a study of T cells after yellow fever vaccination. The germline CDR1 and CDR2 sequences are KGHSH and LQKENI. Trimming left V 3 bases short and J 6 bases short, with 10 bases between. The CDR3 loop spans 13 amino acids. TCRdb reanalysed the 5' RACE reads using MiXCR and keeps one entry per CDR3 protein. The table records hundreds of thousands of distinct CDR3 sequences, 9% to 15% of them present only once. This sequence was found in a man aged 30 to 45 who received the YFV17D yellow fever vaccine. The chain uses TRBV18 and TRBJ2-3; no clear D. This specimen was PBMCs, taken on the day of the yellow fever booster vaccination. Here the CDR3 DNA reads TGTGCCAGCTCACCTCAAAGGTTCGATACGCAGTATTTT. This codes for CASSPQRFDTQYF.